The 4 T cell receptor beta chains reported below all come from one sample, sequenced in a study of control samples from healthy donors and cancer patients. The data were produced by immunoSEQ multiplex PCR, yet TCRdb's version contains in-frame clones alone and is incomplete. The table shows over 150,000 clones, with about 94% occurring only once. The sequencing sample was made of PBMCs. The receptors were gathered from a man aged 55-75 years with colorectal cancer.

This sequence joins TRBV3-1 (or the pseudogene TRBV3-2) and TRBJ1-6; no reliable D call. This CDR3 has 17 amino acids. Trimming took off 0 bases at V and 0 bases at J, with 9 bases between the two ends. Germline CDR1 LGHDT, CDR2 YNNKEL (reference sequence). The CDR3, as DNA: TGTGCCAGCAGCCAAGAACTCATGAGCTCCTATAATTCACCCCTCCACTTT. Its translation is CASSQELMSSYNSPLHF.

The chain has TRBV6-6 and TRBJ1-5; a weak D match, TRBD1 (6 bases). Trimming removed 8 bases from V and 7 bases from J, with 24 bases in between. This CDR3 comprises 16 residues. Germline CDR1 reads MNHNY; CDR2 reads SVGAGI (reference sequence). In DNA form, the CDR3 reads TGTGCCAGCCTGAACAGGGACGAATATGTAGGACAGCCCCAGCATTTT. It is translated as CASLNRDEYVGQPQHF.

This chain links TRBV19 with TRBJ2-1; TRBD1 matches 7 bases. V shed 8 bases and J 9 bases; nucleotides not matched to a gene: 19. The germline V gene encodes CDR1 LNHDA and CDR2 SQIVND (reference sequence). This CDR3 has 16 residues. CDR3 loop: CASRPVATGFMGEQFF. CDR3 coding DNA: TGTGCCAGTCGTCCGGTTGCGACAGGGTTTATGGGTGAGCAGTTCTTC.

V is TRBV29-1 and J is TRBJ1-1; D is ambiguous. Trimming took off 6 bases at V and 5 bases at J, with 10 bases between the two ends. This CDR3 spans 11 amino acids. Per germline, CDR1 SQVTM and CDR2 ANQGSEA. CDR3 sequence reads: CSVQRETEAFF. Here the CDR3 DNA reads TGCAGCGTCCAAAGGGAGACTGAAGCTTTCTTT.